The rows below give T cell receptor beta chains drawn from one sample of a study of blood T cells in healthy people across ages. One entry per CDR3 protein results from TCRdb running MiXCR on the 5' RACE reads. The sample has about 640,000 distinct CDR3 sequences, 40% to 50% seen once. Sequencing was performed on blood. The source is an elderly man in good health. Both conserved end residues are part of each CDR3. A D gene is named only where the DNA matches it firmly. A row's size may be missing; if present it is once, few, many or a size class.

clone_size d_call j_call v_call cdr3_nt cdr3_aa
. . TRBJ2-1 TRBV6-5 TGTGCCAGCAGTGACGCGACTAGGTACAATGAGCAGTTCTTC CASSDATRYNEQFF
. TRBD2 TRBJ2-3 TRBV5-1 TGCGCCAGCAGCCCTAAAGCGGGAGGAACAGATACGCAGTATTTT CASSPKAGGTDTQYF
. TRBD2 TRBJ2-7 TRBV29-1 TGCAGCGTTGAAGGGGGAGGGATGGGCTACGAGCAGTACTTC CSVEGGGMGYEQYF
. . TRBJ1-4 TRBV20-1 TGCAGTGCTGCCTCCGGGGGGCGGATCGCAACTAATGAAAAACTGTTTTTT CSAASGGRIATNEKLFF
. TRBD2 TRBJ2-1 TRBV3-1 TGTGCCAGCAGCCAAGCGGGGGGGGGTACCTACAATGAGCAGTTCTTC CASSQAGGGTYNEQFF
few TRBD1 TRBJ2-1 TRBV11-2 TGTGCCAGCAGTCCACAGGGGTATGGTGAGCAGTTCTTC CASSPQGYGEQFF
many TRBD1 TRBJ2-7 TRBV27 TGTGCCAGCCGACCAGGGGGCTACGAGCAGTACTTC CASRPGGYEQYF
few . TRBJ2-5 TRBV30 TGTGCCTGGAGGACAGGAGGGGGAAGGCGGACCCAGTACTTC CAWRTGGGRRTQYF
many . TRBJ2-6 TRBV24-1 TGTGCCACCAGTGATCCCACAGGGACTGGGGCCAACGTCCTGACTTTC CATSDPTGTGANVLTF
. TRBD2 TRBJ2-3 TRBV5-1 TGCGCCAGCAGGCGATCCGGGACTAGCGGCGATACGCAGTATTTT CASRRSGTSGDTQYF
many TRBD2 TRBJ2-5 TRBV7-9 TGTGCCAGCAGCATGGGACTAGCGGGAGAAGAGACCCAGTACTTC CASSMGLAGEETQYF
many . TRBJ2-7 TRBV20-1 TGCAGTGCTAGAGTAAGTGGCGGTTCCTACGAGCAGTACTTC CSARVSGGSYEQYF
many . TRBJ1-5 TRBV7-8 TGTGCCAGCAGCAAAGGCGGAGGCAATCAGCCCCAGCATTTT CASSKGGGNQPQHF
. TRBD1 TRBJ2-7 TRBV20-1 TGCAGTGCTACCACGGACAGGGGGGGCTACGAGCAGTACTTC CSATTDRGGYEQYF
. . TRBJ1-4 TRBV7-9 TGTGCCAGCAGCCCACAACAAGGCCTTAATGAAAAACTGTTTTTT CASSPQQGLNEKLFF
. . TRBJ2-1 TRBV6-6 TGTGCCAGCAGAGTGGACGGGAGCTCCTACAATGAGCAGTTCTTC CASRVDGSSYNEQFF
few . TRBJ1-1 TRBV6-6 TGTGCCAGCAGTTACGGGCAGACGAACACTGAAGCTTTCTTT CASSYGQTNTEAFF
once . TRBJ2-7 TRBV12-3/TRBV12-4 TGTGCCGGCAGTCTCCTTCAAGGGGCGAATGAGCAGTACTTC CAGSLLQGANEQYF
once . TRBJ2-2 TRBV14 TGTGCCAGCAGCCAAGATGACGGGACCGAGGAGCTGTTTTTT CASSQDDGTEELFF
. . TRBJ1-5 TRBV20-1 TGCAGTGCTAGTGAAGGAGGGAAGGCTCAGCCCCAGCATTTT CSASEGGKAQPQHF
. TRBD2 TRBJ2-7 TRBV20-1 TGCAGTGCAGACACTAGCGTGAGGACCTCCTACGAGCAGTACTTC CSADTSVRTSYEQYF
few . TRBJ2-2 TRBV7-2 TGTGCCAGCAGCGTCACACTGACCGGGGAGCTGTTTTTT CASSVTLTGELFF
. . TRBJ2-7 TRBV18 TGTGCCAGCTCACCAGTCCCGGGGGTTCGTAACGAGCAGTACTTC CASSPVPGVRNEQYF
. . TRBJ2-7 TRBV10-3 TGTGCCATCAGTGAGGACCAGCGCTACGAGCAGTACTTC CAISEDQRYEQYF
. TRBD2 TRBJ2-7 TRBV20-1 TGCAGTGCTATACCTGTAGCGGGAACCTACGAGCAGTACTTC CSAIPVAGTYEQYF
. . TRBJ1-4 TRBV18 TGTGCCAGCTCACCATTCGCCGCGGAAAAACTGTTTTTT CASSPFAAEKLFF
few TRBD1 TRBJ2-1 TRBV25-1 TGTGCCAGCAGTGAACCGGGACAGGGGGCGTATGAGCAGTTCTTC CASSEPGQGAYEQFF
. TRBD1 TRBJ2-7 TRBV5-1 TGCGCCAGCAGCTTGGCGGACAGGGGAGGGTACGAGCAGTACTTC CASSLADRGGYEQYF
. TRBD2 TRBJ2-7 TRBV6-5 TGTGCCAGCAGTTCCCCGACTAGCGGGAGTCGGGGCTCCTACAATGAGCAGTACTTC CASSSPTSGSRGSYNEQYF
. . TRBJ2-7 TRBV10-1 TGTGCCAGCAGTGAGTCCGCTCCGGTAGGGAATTCCTACGAGCAGTACTTC CASSESAPVGNSYEQYF
. . TRBJ2-7 TRBV12-3/TRBV12-4 TGTGCCAGCAGTTTGCGGGTACCTTCATACGAGCAGTACTTC CASSLRVPSYEQYF
. . TRBJ2-3 TRBV11-2 TGTGCCAGCAGCTTAGGCTACAGTAGCACAGATACGCAGTATTTT CASSLGYSSTDTQYF
. TRBD1 TRBJ1-2 TRBV29-1 TGCAGCGTTGAAGTGACAGGGGGCTATGGCTACACCTTC CSVEVTGGYGYTF
. TRBD2 TRBJ2-3 TRBV9 TGTGCCAGCAGCGTCCCTAGCGGGGGGCAAGATACGCAGTATTTT CASSVPSGGQDTQYF
. TRBD1 TRBJ2-7 TRBV20-1 TGCAGTGCTTACAGGGGAAACTACGAGCAGTACTTC CSAYRGNYEQYF
many . TRBJ2-3 TRBV4-3 TGCGCCAGCAGCCAAGAGCTAGCAGTTTCAACAGATACGCAGTATTTT CASSQELAVSTDTQYF
few . TRBJ1-6 TRBV6-6 TGTGCCAGCAGTTACTCGCGACAAAATTCACCCCTCCACTTT CASSYSRQNSPLHF
. TRBD1 TRBJ2-4 TRBV27 TGTGCCAGCAGCCGCAGGGGGCCAAACATTCAGTACTTC CASSRRGPNIQYF
. TRBD1 TRBJ2-5 TRBV5-6 TGTGCCAGCAGCCCCGGACAGGGGGCATGGGAGACCCAGTACTTC CASSPGQGAWETQYF
. . TRBJ2-7 TRBV7-2 TGTGCCAGCAGCTCAACTCCGACTATAGGGGAGCAGTACTTC CASSSTPTIGEQYF
few TRBD1 TRBJ2-7 TRBV2 TGTGCCAGCAGTGCGACAGGGGGCATAGGCGAGCAGTACTTC CASSATGGIGEQYF
many . TRBJ1-5 TRBV27 TGTGCCAGCAGTTTAATTTTGGGCTATCAGCCCCAGCATTTT CASSLILGYQPQHF
many . TRBJ2-4 TRBV7-2 TGTGCCAGCAGCTTCGAGGACATGGCCAAAAACATTCAGTACTTC CASSFEDMAKNIQYF
few . TRBJ2-1 TRBV12-3/TRBV12-4 TGTGCCAGCAGTTTAACCGTCGGGCTAGCATATGAGCAGTTCTTC CASSLTVGLAYEQFF
. . TRBJ1-5 TRBV6-1 TGTGCCAGCACGGCGGAGATCTTTAGCAATCAGCCCCAGCATTTT CASTAEIFSNQPQHF
few . TRBJ2-5 TRBV5-1 TGCGCCAGCAGCTTACAGGAGGTAGAGACCCAGTACTTC CASSLQEVETQYF
. TRBD2 TRBJ2-3 TRBV5-1 TGCGCCAGCAGCGACGGAACTAGCGGGAGGACAGATACGCAGTATTTT CASSDGTSGRTDTQYF
many . TRBJ2-5 TRBV12-3/TRBV12-4 TGTGCCAGTCGCGGGACCCTGGGTGAGGAGACCCAGTACTTC CASRGTLGEETQYF
. . TRBJ1-3 TRBV7-2 TGTGCCAGCAGCCCAGGTCCTACTGGAAACACCATATATTTT CASSPGPTGNTIYF
. . TRBJ1-2 TRBV20-1 TGCAGTGCTTTTTCCTCCACGGGGGCAGGCTATGGCTACACCTTC CSAFSSTGAGYGYTF
. TRBD2 TRBJ2-5 TRBV20-1 TGCAGTGCTAGAAAAAGCGGGGGGGCCCAAGAGACCCAGTACTTC CSARKSGGAQETQYF
. TRBD2 TRBJ2-7 TRBV3-1 TGTGCCAGCAGCCAAGATTCCTTTGGGAGGGCCGGCGCTATCTACGAGCAGTACTTC CASSQDSFGRAGAIYEQYF
. . TRBJ2-1 TRBV5-1 TGCGCCAGCAGCTTGCAGCTAGGGAATGAGCAGTTCTTC CASSLQLGNEQFF
. TRBD1 TRBJ2-3 TRBV6-5 TGTGCCAGCGGAACAGGGGGCATAGATACGCAGTATTTT CASGTGGIDTQYF
. TRBD1 TRBJ2-1 TRBV7-2 TGTGCCAGCAGCGACCGGACAGGGGAGGACAATGAGCAGTTCTTC CASSDRTGEDNEQFF
. . TRBJ2-1 TRBV20-1 TGCAGTGCTACCCGCAGTGTGCGGTACTACAATGAGCAGTTCTTC CSATRSVRYYNEQFF
. TRBD2 TRBJ2-3 TRBV10-3 TGTGCCATCAGTGCCAGAACTAGCGGGGGGGCCCAGGCAGATACGCAGTATTTT CAISARTSGGAQADTQYF